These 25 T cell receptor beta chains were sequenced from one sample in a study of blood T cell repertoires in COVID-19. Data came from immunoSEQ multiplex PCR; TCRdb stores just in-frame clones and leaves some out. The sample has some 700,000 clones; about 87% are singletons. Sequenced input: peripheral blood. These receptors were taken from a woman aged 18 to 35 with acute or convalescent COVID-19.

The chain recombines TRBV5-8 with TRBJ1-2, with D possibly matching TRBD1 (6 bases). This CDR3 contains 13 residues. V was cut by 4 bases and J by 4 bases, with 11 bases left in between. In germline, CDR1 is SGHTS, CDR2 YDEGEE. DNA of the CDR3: TGTGCCAGCAGCGCTGGACAGCTCTATGGCTACACCTTC. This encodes CASSAGQLYGYTF.

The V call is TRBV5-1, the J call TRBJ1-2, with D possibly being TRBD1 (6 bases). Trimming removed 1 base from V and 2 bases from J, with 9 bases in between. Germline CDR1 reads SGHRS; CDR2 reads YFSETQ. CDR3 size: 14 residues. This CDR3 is CASSLWQGNYGYTF. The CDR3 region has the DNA TGCGCCAGCAGCTTGTGGCAGGGGAACTATGGCTACACCTTC.

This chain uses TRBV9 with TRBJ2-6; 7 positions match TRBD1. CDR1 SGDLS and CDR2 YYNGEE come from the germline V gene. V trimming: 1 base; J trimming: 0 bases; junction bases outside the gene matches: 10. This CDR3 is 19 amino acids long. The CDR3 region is CASSVSFGTALSGANVLTF. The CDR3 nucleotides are TGTGCCAGCAGCGTAAGCTTCGGGACAGCCCTCTCTGGGGCCAACGTCCTGACTTTC.

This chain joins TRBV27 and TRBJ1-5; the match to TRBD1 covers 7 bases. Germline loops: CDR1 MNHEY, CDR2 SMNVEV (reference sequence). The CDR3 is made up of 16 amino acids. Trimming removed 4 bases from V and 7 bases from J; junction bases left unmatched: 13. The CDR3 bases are TGTGCCAGCAGTTCCCACCGGACAGGCAGCCCCCAGCCCCAGCATTTT. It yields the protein CASSSHRTGSPQPQHF.

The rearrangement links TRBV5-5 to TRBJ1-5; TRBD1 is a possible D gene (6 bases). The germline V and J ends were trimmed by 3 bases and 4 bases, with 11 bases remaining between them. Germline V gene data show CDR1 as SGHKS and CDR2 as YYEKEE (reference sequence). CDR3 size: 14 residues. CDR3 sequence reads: CASSSDRINQPQHF. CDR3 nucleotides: TGTGCCAGCAGCTCGGACAGAATAAATCAGCCCCAGCATTTT.

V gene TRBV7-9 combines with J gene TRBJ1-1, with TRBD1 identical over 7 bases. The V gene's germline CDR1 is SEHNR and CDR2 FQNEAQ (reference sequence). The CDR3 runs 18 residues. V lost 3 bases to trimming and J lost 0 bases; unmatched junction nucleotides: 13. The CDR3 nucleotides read TGTGCCAGCAGCTTTTTCGTCCGGGACAGCCTTTTGAACACTGAAGCTTTCTTT. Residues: CASSFFVRDSLLNTEAFF.

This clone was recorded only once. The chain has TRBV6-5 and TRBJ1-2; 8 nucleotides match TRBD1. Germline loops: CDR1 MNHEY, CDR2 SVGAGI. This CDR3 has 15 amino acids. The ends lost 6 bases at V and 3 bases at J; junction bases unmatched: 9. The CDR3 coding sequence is TGTGCCAGCAGGCAGATCGACAGGGGTGACTATGGCTACACCTTC. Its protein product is CASRQIDRGDYGYTF.

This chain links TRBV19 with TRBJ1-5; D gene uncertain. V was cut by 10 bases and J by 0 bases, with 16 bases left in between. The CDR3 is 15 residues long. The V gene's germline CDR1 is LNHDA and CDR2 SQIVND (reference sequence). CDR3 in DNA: TGTGCCACTACGGGAGAGGCAGCTAGCAATCAGCCCCAGCATTTT. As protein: CATTGEAASNQPQHF.

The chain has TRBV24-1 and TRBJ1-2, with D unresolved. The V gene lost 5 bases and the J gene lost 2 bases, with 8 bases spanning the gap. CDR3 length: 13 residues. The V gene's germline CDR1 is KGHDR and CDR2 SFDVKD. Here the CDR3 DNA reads TGTGCCACCAGTGGCCAGGCGAACTATGGCTACACCTTC. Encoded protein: CATSGQANYGYTF.

CDR3: CASSQRAGLHTEAFF. The DNA for the CDR3 is TGTGCCAGCAGCCAAAGAGCGGGGTTGCACACTGAAGCTTTCTTT. V gene TRBV7-2 combines with J gene TRBJ1-1; D call uncertain. V was cut by 5 bases and J by 3 bases, with 16 bases left in between. The CDR3 is made up of 15 amino acids. Per germline, CDR1 SGHTA and CDR2 FQGNSA.

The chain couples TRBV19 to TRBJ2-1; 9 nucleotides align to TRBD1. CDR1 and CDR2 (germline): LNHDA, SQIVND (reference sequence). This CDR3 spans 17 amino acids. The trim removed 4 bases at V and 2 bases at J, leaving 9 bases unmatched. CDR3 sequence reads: CASSSSTGTGTYNEQFF. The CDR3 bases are TGTGCCAGTAGTAGTTCGACTGGGACAGGGACCTACAATGAGCAGTTCTTC.

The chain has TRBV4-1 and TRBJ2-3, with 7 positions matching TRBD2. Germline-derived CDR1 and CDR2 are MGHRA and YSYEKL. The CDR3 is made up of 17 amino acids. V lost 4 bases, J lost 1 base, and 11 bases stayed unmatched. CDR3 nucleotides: TGCGCCAGCAGCCCCGATCGGAGTAGCGGGCGCACAGATACGCAGTATTTT. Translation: CASSPDRSSGRTDTQYF.

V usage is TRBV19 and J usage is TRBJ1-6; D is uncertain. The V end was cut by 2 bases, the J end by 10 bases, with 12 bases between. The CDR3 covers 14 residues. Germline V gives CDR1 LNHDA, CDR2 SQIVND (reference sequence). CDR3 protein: CASSIMGGGSPLHF. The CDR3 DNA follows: TGTGCCAGTAGTATAATGGGTGGAGGCTCACCCCTCCACTTT.

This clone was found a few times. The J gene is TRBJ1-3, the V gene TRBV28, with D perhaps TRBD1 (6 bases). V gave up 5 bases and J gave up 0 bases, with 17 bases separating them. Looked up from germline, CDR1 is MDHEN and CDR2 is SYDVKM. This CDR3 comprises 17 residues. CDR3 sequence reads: CASSPLRGRGSGNTIYF. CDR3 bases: TGTGCCAGCAGTCCACTTAGGGGCAGGGGCTCTGGAAACACCATATATTTT.

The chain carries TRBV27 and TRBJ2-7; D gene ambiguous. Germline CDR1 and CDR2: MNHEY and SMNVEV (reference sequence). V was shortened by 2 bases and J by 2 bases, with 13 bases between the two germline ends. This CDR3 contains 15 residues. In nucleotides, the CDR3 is TGTGCCAGCAGTTTAGTTTTCACGGTACCCTACGAGCAGTACTTC. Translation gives CASSLVFTVPYEQYF.

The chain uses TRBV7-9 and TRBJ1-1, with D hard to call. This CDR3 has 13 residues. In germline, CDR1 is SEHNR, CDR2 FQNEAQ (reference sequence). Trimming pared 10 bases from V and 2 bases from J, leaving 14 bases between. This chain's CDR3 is CATGGRNNTEAFF. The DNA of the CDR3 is TGTGCCACCGGAGGACGGAATAACACTGAAGCTTTCTTT.

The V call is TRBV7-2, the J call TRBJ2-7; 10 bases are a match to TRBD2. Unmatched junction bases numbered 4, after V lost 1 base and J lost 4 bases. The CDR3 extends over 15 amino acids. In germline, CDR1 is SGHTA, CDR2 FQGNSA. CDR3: CASSLVAGGGYEQYF. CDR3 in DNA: TGTGCCAGCAGCTTAGTAGCGGGGGGTGGTTACGAGCAGTACTTC.

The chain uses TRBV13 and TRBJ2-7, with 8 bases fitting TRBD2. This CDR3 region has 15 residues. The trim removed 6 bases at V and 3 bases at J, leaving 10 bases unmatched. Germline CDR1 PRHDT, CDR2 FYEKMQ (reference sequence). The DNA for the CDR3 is TGTGCCAGCAGTCTAGGTAGCGGGACCGACTACGAGCAGTACTTC. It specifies CASSLGSGTDYEQYF.

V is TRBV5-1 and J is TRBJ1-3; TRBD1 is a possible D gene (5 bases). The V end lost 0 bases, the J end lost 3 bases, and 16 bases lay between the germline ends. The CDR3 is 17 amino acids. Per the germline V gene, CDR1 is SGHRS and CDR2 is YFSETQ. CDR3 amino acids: CASSLAGTGLFGNTIYF. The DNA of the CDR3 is TGCGCCAGCAGCTTGGCGGGGACTGGTCTCTTTGGAAACACCATATATTTT.

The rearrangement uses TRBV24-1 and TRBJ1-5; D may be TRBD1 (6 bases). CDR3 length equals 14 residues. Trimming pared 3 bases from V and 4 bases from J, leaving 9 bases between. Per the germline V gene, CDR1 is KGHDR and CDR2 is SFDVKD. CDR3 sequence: CATSDTGWNQPQHF. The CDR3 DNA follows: TGTGCCACCAGTGATACAGGGTGGAATCAGCCCCAGCATTTT.

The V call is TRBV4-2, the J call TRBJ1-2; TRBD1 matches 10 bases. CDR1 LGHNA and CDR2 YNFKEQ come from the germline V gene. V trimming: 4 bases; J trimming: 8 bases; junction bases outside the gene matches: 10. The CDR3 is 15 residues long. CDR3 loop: CASSLSDRGHGGYTF. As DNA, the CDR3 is TGTGCCAGCAGCCTCTCCGACAGGGGGCATGGAGGCTACACCTTC.

For the CDR3, the DNA is TGTGCCAGCAGGGGGTCCGGGGTTACTATTCTGTACGAGCAGTACTTC. Its protein is CASRGSGVTILYEQYF. V gene TRBV28 combines with J gene TRBJ2-7, with D possibly TRBD2 on 5 matching bases. V was shortened by 6 bases and J by 4 bases, with 22 bases between the two germline ends. The CDR3 consists of 16 residues. The germline gives CDR1 MDHEN, CDR2 SYDVKM.

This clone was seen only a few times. CDR3 DNA: TGTGCCAGTACTGCGGCCAACAGGAACTATGGCTACACCTTC. The encoded protein is CASTAANRNYGYTF. The chain couples TRBV19 to TRBJ1-2, with D possibly TRBD1 on 5 matching bases. Germline V gene data show CDR1 as LNHDA and CDR2 as SQIVND (reference sequence). V was shortened by 7 bases and J by 2 bases, with 14 bases between the two germline ends. This CDR3 region has 14 residues.

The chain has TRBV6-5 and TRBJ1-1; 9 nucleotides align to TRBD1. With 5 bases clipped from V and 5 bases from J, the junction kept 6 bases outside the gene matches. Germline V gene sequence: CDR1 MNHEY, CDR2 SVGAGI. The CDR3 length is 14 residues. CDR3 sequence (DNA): TGTGCCAGCAGTAAACAGGGGGCATGGACTGAAGCTTTCTTT. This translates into CASSKQGAWTEAFF.

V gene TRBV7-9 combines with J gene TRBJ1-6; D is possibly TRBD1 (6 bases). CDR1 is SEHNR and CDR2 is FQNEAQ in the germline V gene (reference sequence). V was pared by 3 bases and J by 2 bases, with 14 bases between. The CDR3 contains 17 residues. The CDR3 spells CASSFQTGRAYNSPLHF. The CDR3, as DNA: TGTGCCAGCAGCTTCCAAACAGGGAGGGCCTATAATTCACCCCTCCACTTT.